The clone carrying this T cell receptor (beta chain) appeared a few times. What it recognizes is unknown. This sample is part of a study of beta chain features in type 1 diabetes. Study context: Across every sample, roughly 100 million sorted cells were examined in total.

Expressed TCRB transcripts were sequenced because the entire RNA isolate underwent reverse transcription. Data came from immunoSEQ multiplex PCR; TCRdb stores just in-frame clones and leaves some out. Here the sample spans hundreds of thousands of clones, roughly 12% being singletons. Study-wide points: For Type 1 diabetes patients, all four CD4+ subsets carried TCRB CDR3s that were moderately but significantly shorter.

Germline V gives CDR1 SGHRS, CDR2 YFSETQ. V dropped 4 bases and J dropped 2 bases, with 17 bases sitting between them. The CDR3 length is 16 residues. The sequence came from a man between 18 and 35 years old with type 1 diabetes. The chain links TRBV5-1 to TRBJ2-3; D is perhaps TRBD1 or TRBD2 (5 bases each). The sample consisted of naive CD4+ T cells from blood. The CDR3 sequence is CASSLGVDGATDTQYF. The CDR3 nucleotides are TGCGCCAGCAGCCTGGGGGTGGATGGAGCCACAGATACGCAGTATTTT.